This is a list of T cell receptor beta chains from one sample in a study of shared clonotypes between healthy human individuals. Generated by immunoSEQ multiplex PCR, the TCRdb table keeps only in-frame clones and is missing some. The top ten hold roughly 24% of the sample, which has fewer than 800,000 clones, 92% seen once. The material sequenced was naive CD8+ T cells sorted from blood. The receptors were sampled from a young man in good health. Each CDR3 is given with its conserved first and last residue. The order of the fields is J gene, V gene, clone size, CDR3 protein. The listing skips clone size in some rows; elsewhere it reads once, few, many or a size class.

TRBJ2-3 TRBV7-9 . CASSSRLAGVKDTQYF
TRBJ2-1 TRBV4-3 . CASSQDLWSINAYNEQFF
TRBJ2-1 TRBV7-9 . CASSVQANEQFF
TRBJ2-7 TRBV6-1 . CASRTGTAYYEQYF
TRBJ2-7 TRBV19 . CASTSSGFSPYEQYF
TRBJ2-1 TRBV5-1 . CASSFGTSDYNEQFF
TRBJ2-3 TRBV9 . CASSVATSGYSTDTQYF
TRBJ2-4 TRBV21-1 . CARGNIQYF
TRBJ2-5 TRBV11-2 . CASSLAPDSQETQYF
TRBJ2-7 TRBV4-1 . CASSPLGTSGTYEQYF
TRBJ2-7 TRBV19 . CASRASLGGSYEQYF
TRBJ1-4 TRBV15 . CATSARASNEKLFF
TRBJ2-5 TRBV7-7 . CASSSGAVAGETQYF
TRBJ2-7 TRBV4-3 . CASSQGTSGIYEQYF
TRBJ2-2 TRBV7-9 . CASSSTGYTGELFF
TRBJ1-1 TRBV29-1 . CSAVVGEAFF
TRBJ1-4 TRBV13 . CASSLGTNTGIFGEKLFF
TRBJ2-2 TRBV28 once CASSMAGGELFF
TRBJ1-4 TRBV2 . CASREVEKLFF
TRBJ2-1 TRBV7-6 . CASSFYSGSRPYNEQFF
TRBJ1-1 TRBV13 once CASSYYRGTEAFF
TRBJ2-7 TRBV7-9 . CASSSNRYEQYF
TRBJ2-1 TRBV7-9 . CASSSGTKQFF
TRBJ2-1 TRBV4-1 . CASSQDLLAYSSYNEQFF
TRBJ1-1 TRBV9 . CASSVEGQGLTEAFF
TRBJ1-2 TRBV28 . CASSPPPITGTGYTF
TRBJ2-7 TRBV27 . CASSSYRDRRYEQYF
TRBJ2-7 TRBV27 . CASSFRRSSYEQYF
TRBJ2-3 TRBV7-2 . CASSLSLRVMEGRADTQYF
TRBJ2-7 TRBV29-1 . CSVGRRDMAYEQYF
TRBJ2-1 TRBV7-6 once CASSLRTSGGSEQFF
TRBJ2-7 TRBV27 once CASSSKQTLYEQYF
TRBJ2-3 TRBV9 . CASSARGDTQYF
TRBJ2-3 TRBV28 . CASSSTSPTDTQYF
TRBJ2-7 TRBV19 few CASSGSGRASYEQYF
TRBJ2-7 TRBV7-9 . CASSSKMGHAEQYF
TRBJ1-1 TRBV5-5 . CASSWGLSATEAFF
TRBJ2-2 TRBV2 . CASSGLGQGAHGPNPANTGELFF
TRBJ2-7 TRBV28 . CASSLPRTIPTYEQYF
TRBJ1-5 TRBV21-1 . CARNKEKGGTSNQPQHF
TRBJ1-5 TRBV15 . CATSRGFTADDQPQHF
TRBJ2-7 TRBV21-1 . CASRIRDRPSYEQYF
TRBJ1-4 TRBV6-1 . CASSKQGSNEKLFF
TRBJ1-4 TRBV12-5 . CASGLETRTATNEKLFF
TRBJ2-1 TRBV7-8 . CASSQDRGDYNEQFF
TRBJ2-2 TRBV6-5 . CASSYWSQWSGELFF
TRBJ1-2 TRBV16 . CASSPPGGANYGYTF
TRBJ2-1 TRBV5-4 . CASSWEQGASNEQFF
TRBJ1-2 TRBV27 . CASSKPGDGYTF
TRBJ2-7 TRBV5-6 once CASSLGTLYEQYF
TRBJ2-1 TRBV6-5 . CASRGQFNEQFF
TRBJ2-3 TRBV10-3 . CAISGSSGVTDTQYF